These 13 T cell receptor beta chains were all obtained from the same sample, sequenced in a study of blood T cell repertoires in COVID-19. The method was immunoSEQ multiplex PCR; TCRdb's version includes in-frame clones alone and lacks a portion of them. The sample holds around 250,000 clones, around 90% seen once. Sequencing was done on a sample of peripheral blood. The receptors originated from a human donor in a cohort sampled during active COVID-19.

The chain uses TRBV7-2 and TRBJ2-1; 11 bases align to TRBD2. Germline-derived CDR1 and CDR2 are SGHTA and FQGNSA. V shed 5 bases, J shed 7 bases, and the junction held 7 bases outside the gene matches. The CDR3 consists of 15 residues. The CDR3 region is CASSNSGGAWNEQFF. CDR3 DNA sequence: TGTGCCAGCAGCAATAGCGGGGGGGCCTGGAATGAGCAGTTCTTC.

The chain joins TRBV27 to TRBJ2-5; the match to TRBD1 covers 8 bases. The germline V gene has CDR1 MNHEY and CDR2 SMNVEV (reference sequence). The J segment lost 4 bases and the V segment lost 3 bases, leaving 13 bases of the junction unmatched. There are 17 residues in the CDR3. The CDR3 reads CASSFRGRVWVGETQYF. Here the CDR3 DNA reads TGTGCCAGCAGTTTCAGGGGGCGAGTCTGGGTTGGAGAGACCCAGTACTTC.

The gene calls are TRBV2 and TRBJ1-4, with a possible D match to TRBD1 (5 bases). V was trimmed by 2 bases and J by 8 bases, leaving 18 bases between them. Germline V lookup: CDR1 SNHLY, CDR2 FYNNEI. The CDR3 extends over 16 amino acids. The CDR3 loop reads CASSEIIGTGGEKLFF. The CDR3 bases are TGTGCCAGCAGTGAAATTATAGGGACCGGGGGGGAAAAACTGTTTTTT. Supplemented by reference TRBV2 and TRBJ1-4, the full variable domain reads EPEVTQTPSHQVTQMGQEVILRCVPISNHLYFYWYRQILGQKVEFLVSFYNNEISEKSEIFDDQFSVERPDGSNFTLKIRSTKLEDSAMYFCASSEIIGTGGEKLFFGSGTQLSVL.

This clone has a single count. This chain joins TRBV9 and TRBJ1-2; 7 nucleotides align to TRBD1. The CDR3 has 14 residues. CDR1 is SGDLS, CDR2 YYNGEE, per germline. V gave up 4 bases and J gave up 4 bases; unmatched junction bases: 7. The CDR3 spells CASSSKGALYGYTF. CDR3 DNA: TGTGCCAGCAGCTCGAAGGGGGCCCTCTATGGCTACACCTTC.

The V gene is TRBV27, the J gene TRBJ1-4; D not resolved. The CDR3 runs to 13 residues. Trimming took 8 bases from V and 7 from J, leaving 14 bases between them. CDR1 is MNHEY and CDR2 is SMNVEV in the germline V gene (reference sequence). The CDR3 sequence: CASRTGMGEKLFF. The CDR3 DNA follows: TGTGCCAGCCGAACGGGTATGGGTGAAAAACTGTTTTTT.

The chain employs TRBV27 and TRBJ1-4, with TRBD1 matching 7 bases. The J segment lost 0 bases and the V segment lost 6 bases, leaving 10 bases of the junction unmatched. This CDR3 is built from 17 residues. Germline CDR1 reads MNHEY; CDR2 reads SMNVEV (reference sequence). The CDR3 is CASRLGAGGTTNEKLFF. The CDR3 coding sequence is TGTGCCAGCAGGCTCGGGGCAGGGGGAACAACTAATGAAAAACTGTTTTTT.

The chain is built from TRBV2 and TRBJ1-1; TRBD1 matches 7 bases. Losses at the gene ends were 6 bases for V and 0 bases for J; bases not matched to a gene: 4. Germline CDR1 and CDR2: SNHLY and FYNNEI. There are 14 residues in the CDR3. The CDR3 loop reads CASRHRGLNTEAFF. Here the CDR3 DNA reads TGTGCCAGCAGGCACAGGGGCTTGAACACTGAAGCTTTCTTT.

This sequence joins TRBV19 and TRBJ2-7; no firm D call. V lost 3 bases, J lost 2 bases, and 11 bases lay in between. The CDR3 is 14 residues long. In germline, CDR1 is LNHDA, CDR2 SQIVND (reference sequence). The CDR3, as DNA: TGTGCCAGTAGTATTGGTGGTGAGACCTACGAGCAGTACTTC. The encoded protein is CASSIGGETYEQYF.

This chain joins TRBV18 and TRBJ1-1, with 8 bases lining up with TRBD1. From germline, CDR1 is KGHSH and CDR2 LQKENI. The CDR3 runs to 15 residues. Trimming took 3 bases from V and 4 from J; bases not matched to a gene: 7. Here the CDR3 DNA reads TGTGCCAGCTCACCCCTCGGACAGGGCATCACTGAAGCTTTCTTT. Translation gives CASSPLGQGITEAFF.

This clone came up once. The CDR3 DNA sequence: TGCAGCGTGGGGGCCGGGACAGGCAACTCCTACGAGCAGTACTTC. Translating gives CSVGAGTGNSYEQYF. This chain uses TRBV29-1 with TRBJ2-7, with 8 bases aligning to TRBD1. V was clipped by 6 bases and J by 0 bases; unmatched bases: 10. The germline CDR1 and CDR2 sequences are SQVTM and ANQGSEA. The CDR3 extends over 15 amino acids.

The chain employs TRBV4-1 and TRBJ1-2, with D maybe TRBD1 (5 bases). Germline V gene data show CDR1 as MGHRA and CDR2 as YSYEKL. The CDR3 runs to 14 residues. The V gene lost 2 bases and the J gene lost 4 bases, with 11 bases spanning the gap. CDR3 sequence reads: CASSQPQGGYGYTF. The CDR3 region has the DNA TGCGCCAGCAGCCAACCTCAGGGCGGCTATGGCTACACCTTC.

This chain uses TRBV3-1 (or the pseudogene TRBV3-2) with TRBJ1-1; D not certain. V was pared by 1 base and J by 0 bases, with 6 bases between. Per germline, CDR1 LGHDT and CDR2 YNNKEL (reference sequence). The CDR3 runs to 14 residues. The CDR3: CASSQGHLNTEAFF. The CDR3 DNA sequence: TGTGCCAGCAGCCAAGGACACTTGAACACTGAAGCTTTCTTT.

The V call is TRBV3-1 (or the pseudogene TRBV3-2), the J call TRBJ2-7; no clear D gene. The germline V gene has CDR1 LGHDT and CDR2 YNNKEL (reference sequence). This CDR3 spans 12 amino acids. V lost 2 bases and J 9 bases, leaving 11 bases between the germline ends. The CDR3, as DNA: TGTGCCAGCAGCCAATACCCATCCGGGCAGTACTTC. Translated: CASSQYPSGQYF.